The 20 T cell receptor beta chains presented below share a single source sample, sequenced in a study of T cell responses to AZD1222 COVID-19 vaccine. The assay was immunoSEQ multiplex PCR, and TCRdb's table has in-frame clones only and misses some. The table records 73,000 or so clones, 80% of them present only once. Sequenced material: peripheral blood, taken 28 days after the second AZD1222 dose. These receptors originate from an adult who received the AZD1222 COVID-19 vaccine.

This chain joins TRBV6-2 or TRBV6-3 and TRBJ1-2; perhaps TRBD1 as D (5 bases). This CDR3 is 14 amino acids long. Trimming shortened V by 2 bases and J by 8 bases, and 15 bases separated the two germline ends. Germline V CDR1 and CDR2: MNHEY, SVGEGT. CDR3 coding DNA: TGTGCCAGCAGTTACAGACAGCAGGCATTGGGCTACACCTTC. Encoded protein: CASSYRQQALGYTF.

This sequence joins TRBV19 and TRBJ1-6; perhaps TRBD1 as D (5 bases). The V gene's germline CDR1 is LNHDA and CDR2 SQIVND (reference sequence). Trimming took 6 bases from V and 0 from J, leaving 12 bases between them. CDR3 size: 16 residues. CDR3 region: CASRGTESSYNSPLHF. The CDR3, as DNA: TGTGCCAGTAGGGGGACGGAGAGCTCCTATAATTCACCCCTCCACTTT.

The gene calls are TRBV4-1 and TRBJ2-3, with 12 nucleotides matching TRBD1. J was trimmed by 4 bases and V by 1 base; bases with no gene match: 3. Germline lookup yields CDR1 MGHRA and CDR2 YSYEKL. This CDR3 has 16 residues. CDR3 DNA: TGCGCCAGCAGCCAAGTTTGGGACAGGGGGCCAGATACGCAGTATTTT. This sequence encodes CASSQVWDRGPDTQYF.

The rearrangement links TRBV28 to TRBJ2-7; D remains unclear. Germline CDR1 reads MDHEN; CDR2 reads SYDVKM. The CDR3 contains 12 residues. V lost 6 bases and J 1 base, leaving 7 bases between the germline ends. The CDR3 here is CASRVASYEQYF. The CDR3 coding sequence is TGTGCCAGCAGGGTTGCATCCTACGAGCAGTACTTC.

The DNA for the CDR3 is TGTGCCAGTAGCCCAGACGCGCCGGTGAACACTGAAGCTTTCTTT. Its translation: CASSPDAPVNTEAFF. The rearrangement uses TRBV19 and TRBJ1-1; D call uncertain. The CDR3 runs to 15 residues. The germline CDR1 and CDR2 sequences are LNHDA and SQIVND (reference sequence). V shed 6 bases and J shed 0 bases, with 14 bases lying between them.

On this clone: Its ends do not fully match the called genes, so a read error is possible. The gene calls are TRBV28 and TRBJ2-7, with a possible D match to TRBD2 (5 bases). Germline loops: CDR1 MDHEN, CDR2 SYDVKM. The CDR3 spans 13 residues. CDR3 nucleotide sequence: TGTGCAAGCAGAGATTCCGAGGGCTACGAGCAGTACTTC. Amino acid sequence: CASRDSEGYEQYF.

This chain uses TRBV7-9 with TRBJ1-1; D is perhaps TRBD1 (6 bases). Germline CDR1 and CDR2: SEHNR and FQNEAQ (reference sequence). Trimming left V 1 base short and J 5 bases short, with 14 bases between. The CDR3 runs 15 residues. CDR3 coding DNA: TGTGCCAGCAGCTTAGGTGCGGGGGCGAGGACTGAAGCTTTCTTT. Its protein product is CASSLGAGARTEAFF.

This clone was observed once. The rearrangement uses TRBV27 and TRBJ2-7, with D unclear. The CDR3 extends over 13 amino acids. V gave up 5 bases and J gave up 0 bases, with 8 bases separating them. Germline V gene sequence: CDR1 MNHEY, CDR2 SMNVEV (reference sequence). CDR3 DNA: TGTGCCAGCAGTCGTGGGATCTCCTACGAGCAGTACTTC. Amino acids: CASSRGISYEQYF.

The rearrangement joins TRBV24-1 to TRBJ1-2; TRBD1 aligns across 8 bases. Germline V CDR1 and CDR2: KGHDR, SFDVKD. The CDR3 consists of 15 residues. The J segment lost 2 bases and the V segment lost 3 bases, leaving 4 bases of the junction unmatched. The CDR3 loop is CATSDPGQGNYGYTF. In DNA form, the CDR3 reads TGTGCCACCAGTGATCCCGGACAGGGCAACTATGGCTACACCTTC.

This clone appeared once. The V gene is TRBV7-9, the J gene TRBJ2-7, with D uncertain. The V end lost 5 bases, the J end lost 2 bases, and 19 bases lay between the germline ends. The CDR3 covers 16 residues. The V gene's germline CDR1 is SEHNR and CDR2 FQNEAQ (reference sequence). Here the CDR3 DNA reads TGTGCCAGCAGCGCCTTTTGGATGGGGTCCCCCTACGAGCAGTACTTC. Translation: CASSAFWMGSPYEQYF. Using reference TRBV7-9 and TRBJ2-7 for the parts outside the CDR3, the full variable domain is DTGVSQNPRHKITKRGQNVTFRCDPISEHNRLYWYRQTLGQGPEFLTYFQNEAQLEKSRLLSDRFSAERPKGSFSTLEIQRTEQGDSAMYLCASSAFWMGSPYEQYFGPGTRLTVT.

This chain uses TRBV10-3 with TRBJ2-3; 9 bases are a match to TRBD2. The J segment lost 1 base and the V segment lost 3 bases, leaving 11 bases of the junction unmatched. The CDR3 covers 18 residues. Germline V gives CDR1 ENHRY, CDR2 SYGVKD. CDR3 in amino acids: CAISEEERASGGTDTQYF. The DNA of the CDR3 is TGTGCCATCAGTGAAGAGGAGAGGGCTAGCGGGGGCACAGATACGCAGTATTTT.

This chain uses TRBV9 with TRBJ2-1; no definite D call. Germline CDR1 is SGDLS and CDR2 is YYNGEE. The V and J ends lost 2 bases and 0 bases respectively, with 6 bases between them. This CDR3 is 14 amino acids long. The CDR3 DNA sequence: TGTGCCAGCAGCGTGACGGACTCCTACAATGAGCAGTTCTTC. Amino acid sequence: CASSVTDSYNEQFF.

The V gene is TRBV5-4, the J gene TRBJ1-2; maybe TRBD1 (5 bases). The CDR3 has 14 amino acids. With 4 bases removed from V and 4 bases from J, the gap between germline ends came to 14 bases. Germline CDR1 and CDR2: SGHNT and YYREEE (reference sequence). CDR3 DNA: TGTGCCAGCAGCCCCTCGGAGGGGCTCTATGGCTACACCTTC. As protein: CASSPSEGLYGYTF. The full variable domain, its missing parts supplied by reference TRBV5-4 and TRBJ1-2, is ETGVTQSPTHLIKTRGQQVTLRCSSQSGHNTVSWYQQALGQGPQFIFQYYREEENGRGNFPPRFSGLQFPNYSSELNVNALELDDSALYLCASSPSEGLYGYTFGSGTRLTVV.

The rearrangement links TRBV7-3 to TRBJ2-1; D call uncertain. The CDR3 loop spans 14 amino acids. The V and J ends lost 1 base and 8 bases respectively, with 12 bases between them. Germline lookup yields CDR1 SGHTA and CDR2 FQGTGA. CDR3 amino acids: CASSLNSLLDEQFF. The CDR3 bases are TGTGCCAGCAGCTTAAACAGTCTTCTCGATGAGCAGTTCTTC.

In this sample, this clone turned up a few times. The genes are TRBV7-2 and TRBJ1-1, with a possible D match to TRBD1 (5 bases). V was cut by 4 bases and J by 2 bases, with 8 bases left in between. Germline V gives CDR1 SGHTA, CDR2 FQGNSA. This CDR3 has 13 residues. CDR3 nucleotides: TGTGCCAGCAGCTCCGGACAAAACACTGAAGCTTTCTTT. This translates into CASSSGQNTEAFF.

The chain uses TRBV7-9 and TRBJ1-6, with no clear D. The ends were cut back, 4 bases at V and 8 bases at J, with 9 bases in the middle. The CDR3 is 13 amino acids. Germline V gives CDR1 SEHNR, CDR2 FQNEAQ (reference sequence). The CDR3 spells CASSWRQDSPLHF. CDR3 DNA: TGTGCCAGCAGCTGGAGACAAGATTCACCCCTCCACTTT. The full variable domain, with the rest looked up from reference TRBV7-9 and TRBJ1-6, is DTGVSQNPRHKITKRGQNVTFRCDPISEHNRLYWYRQTLGQGPEFLTYFQNEAQLEKSRLLSDRFSAERPKGSFSTLEIQRTEQGDSAMYLCASSWRQDSPLHFGNGTRLTVT.

This chain links TRBV4-3 with TRBJ2-3, with D tentatively TRBD1 or TRBD2 (7 bases each). The CDR3 length is 19 residues. V was shortened by 1 base and J by 5 bases, with 25 bases between the two germline ends. Germline assignment: CDR1 LGHNA and CDR2 YSLEER. CDR3 amino acids: CASSQVELADDREGDTQYF. CDR3 DNA: TGCGCCAGCAGCCAAGTAGAATTGGCAGACGACAGGGAGGGAGATACGCAGTATTTT.

J is TRBJ2-7 and V is TRBV5-1, with 8 bases lining up with TRBD2. The CDR3 is made up of 15 amino acids. CDR1 SGHRS and CDR2 YFSETQ come from the germline V gene. V dropped 0 bases and J dropped 1; count of bases not matched to a gene: 3. In DNA form, the CDR3 reads TGCGCCAGCAGCTTGGATCCTAGCGGGTCCTACGAGCAGTACTTC. As protein: CASSLDPSGSYEQYF.

Comment on this clone: One end of the junction does not line up with germline, which may come from a read error. J is TRBJ2-2 and V is TRBV15, with TRBD2 as a possible D gene (5 bases). This CDR3 is built from 13 residues. Germline V gene sequence: CDR1 LNHNV, CDR2 YYDKDF (reference sequence). DNA for the CDR3: TGTGCCACCTGTACCCGATGGTACCGGGGAGCTGTTTTT. Translation: CATCTRWYRGAVF.

This clone was detected once. This chain connects TRBV7-2 to TRBJ2-1; possible D gene TRBD2, 6 bases. The germline V gene encodes CDR1 SGHTA and CDR2 FQGNSA. V was clipped by 1 base and J by 6 bases, with 10 bases between them. The CDR3 sequence is 14 residues long. CDR3 residues: CASSLGGRINEQFF. CDR3 DNA sequence: TGTGCCAGCAGCTTAGGGGGGAGGATCAATGAGCAGTTCTTC.